A selection of T cell receptor beta chains follows, all from one sample in a study of cytomegalovirus exposure and HLA in healthy donors. Clones were sequenced by immunoSEQ multiplex PCR, and TCRdb holds only the in-frame ones, with some missing. The table includes some 170,000 clones, 77% detected once. Sequencing was carried out using PBMCs. These receptors all stem from a woman between 25 and 40 years old in good health and CMV-seronegative. Both conserved end residues are part of each CDR3. The order of the fields is V gene, D gene, clone size, J gene, CDR3 length, CDR3 DNA, CDR3 protein. D genes are given only for firm matches. For some rows the clone size is stated as once, few or many, or as a class when expanded; others skip it.

V: TRBV6-6; D: -; size: -; J: TRBJ1-2; length: 14; DNA: TGTGCCAGCAGACTAGGACAGTCGGCTTTGGGCTACACCTTC; CDR3: CASRLGQSALGYTF
V: TRBV6-4; D: -; size: -; J: TRBJ2-6; length: 15; DNA: TGTGCCAGCAGTAACCTAGGTGGTGGGGCCAACGTCCTGACTTTC; CDR3: CASSNLGGGANVLTF
V: TRBV9; D: TRBD2; size: -; J: TRBJ2-3; length: 15; DNA: TGTGCCAGCAGCTACGGGGGGGGGAGCACAGATACGCAGTATTTT; CDR3: CASSYGGGSTDTQYF
V: TRBV2; D: TRBD2; size: -; J: TRBJ2-2; length: 15; DNA: TGTGCCAGCAGTTTACTGACTAGCGATTCCGGGGAGCTGTTTTTT; CDR3: CASSLLTSDSGELFF
V: TRBV10-3; D: -; size: -; J: TRBJ1-2; length: 14; DNA: TGTGCCATCAGTGACAGGGTCGTAAACTATGGCTACACCTTC; CDR3: CAISDRVVNYGYTF
V: TRBV5-1; D: -; size: -; J: TRBJ2-2; length: 12; DNA: TGCGCCAGCAGCTTGAGCCCCGGGGAGCTGTTTTTT; CDR3: CASSLSPGELFF
V: TRBV28; D: -; size: -; J: TRBJ2-7; length: 14; DNA: TGTGCCAGCAGTAAACAGGGGGGAGGGTGGGAGCAGTACTTC; CDR3: CASSKQGGGWEQYF
V: TRBV9; D: TRBD1; size: few; J: TRBJ1-1; length: 14; DNA: TGTGCCAGCAGCGCCAGGGGGCAAAGCACTGAAGCTTTCTTT; CDR3: CASSARGQSTEAFF
V: TRBV29-1; D: TRBD1; size: -; J: TRBJ1-4; length: 14; DNA: TGCAGCGTTGGGGCCGGGACAGCAAATGAAAAACTGTTTTTT; CDR3: CSVGAGTANEKLFF
V: TRBV7-2; D: TRBD1; size: once; J: TRBJ2-7; length: 15; DNA: TGTGCCAGCAGCTTAGCGGGACAGGGATTTCACGAGCAGTACTTC; CDR3: CASSLAGQGFHEQYF
V: TRBV5-6; D: -; size: few; J: TRBJ1-2; length: 13; DNA: TGTGCCAGCAGCTTTTCTGGACAAGAGGGCTACACCTTC; CDR3: CASSFSGQEGYTF
V: TRBV5-1; D: TRBD1; size: few; J: TRBJ1-4; length: 16; DNA: TGCGCCAGCAGCCCCGGGACAGGGGGCGCTGGTTTTAGACTGTTTTTT; CDR3: CASSPGTGGAGFRLFF
V: TRBV4-1; D: -; size: -; J: TRBJ1-2; length: 14; DNA: TGCGCCAGCAGCCAAGTCTCAGGGGTACATGGCTACACCTTC; CDR3: CASSQVSGVHGYTF
V: TRBV5-1; D: -; size: few; J: TRBJ1-2; length: 14; DNA: TGCGCCAGCAGCTTGGCCCCAGACTTCTATGGCTACACCTTC; CDR3: CASSLAPDFYGYTF
V: TRBV6-1; D: TRBD1; size: once; J: TRBJ1-1; length: 12; DNA: TGTGCCAGCAGTGTAGGACAGGGTGAAGCTTTCTTT; CDR3: CASSVGQGEAFF